This T cell receptor beta chain was captured by sequencing in a study of T cell responses to AZD1222 COVID-19 vaccine. Sequencing used immunoSEQ multiplex PCR; TCRdb keeps in-frame clones, though not all of them. This table holds 100,000 to 130,000 clones, 86% found once. This CDR3 spans 11 amino acids. CDR1 is SGHVS, CDR2 FQNEAQ, per germline. V lost 5 bases and J 4 bases, leaving 2 bases between the germline ends. As to this clone: Its target is not known.

Findings of the study overall: Clonal diversity was possibly underestimated, and the donors were mostly white British, with more females.

The TCR comes from an adult in good health. The chain uses TRBV7-8 and TRBJ1-4; no firm D call. Sequenced here: peripheral blood, sampled on day 0 of AZD1222 vaccination. The CDR3 coding sequence is TGTGCCAGCAGCCTTAATGAAAAACTGTTTTTT. Residues: CASSLNEKLFF.